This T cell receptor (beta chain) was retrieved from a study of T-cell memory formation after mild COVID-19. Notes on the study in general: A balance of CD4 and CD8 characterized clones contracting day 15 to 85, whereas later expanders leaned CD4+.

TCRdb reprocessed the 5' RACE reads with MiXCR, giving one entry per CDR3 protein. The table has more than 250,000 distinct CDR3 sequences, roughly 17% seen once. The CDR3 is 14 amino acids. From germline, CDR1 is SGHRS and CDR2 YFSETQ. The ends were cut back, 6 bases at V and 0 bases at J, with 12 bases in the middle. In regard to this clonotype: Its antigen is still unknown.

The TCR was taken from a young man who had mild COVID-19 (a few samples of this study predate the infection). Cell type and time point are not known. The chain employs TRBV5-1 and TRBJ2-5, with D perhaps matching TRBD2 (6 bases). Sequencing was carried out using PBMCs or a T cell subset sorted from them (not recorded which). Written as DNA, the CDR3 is TGCGCCAGCAAAAGTGCGGGGTACCAAGAGACCCAGTACTTC. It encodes CASKSAGYQETQYF.